Listed below are T cell receptor beta chains from one sample, sequenced in a study of graft-versus-host responses after intestinal transplantation. These TCRs' antigens remain unknown. The data were produced by immunoSEQ multiplex PCR, yet TCRdb's version contains in-frame clones alone and is incomplete. The sample holds 130,000 to 150,000 clones, 85% to 95% seen once. Sequencing was performed on unstimulated CD4+ T cells sorted from spleen or lymph node cells, taken before intestinal transplant. These TCRs come from a human donor who received an intestinal transplant. The CDR3 runs from the conserved cysteine through the conserved F or W. The D gene is left open where the match is weak. The size of a clone is reported for some rows only, either as once, few or many, or as a class for expanded clones.

>TRBV30|NA|NA|TRBJ2-7
TGTGCCGGCCGACTATATTCACCCTACGAGCAGTACTTC
CAGRLYSPYEQYF
>TRBV28|NA|NA|TRBJ1-3
TGTGCCAGCAGTTTGCAGGGTTCGGTCAACACCATATATTTT
CASSLQGSVNTIYF
>TRBV30|TRBD2|NA|TRBJ2-1
TGTGCCTGGAACAAGGGACAAGCAGTGACTAGCGGGAGATCGCACTCCTACAATGAGCAGTTCTTC
CAWNKGQAVTSGRSHSYNEQFF
>TRBV4-2|TRBD2|NA|TRBJ2-4
TGTGCCAGCAGCCACCCCATAGGAAGCGGGGGTACCAAAAACATTCAGTACTTC
CASSHPIGSGGTKNIQYF
>TRBV2|TRBD1|NA|TRBJ2-5
TGTGCCAGCAGGTCCGGGACAGGGGCAGGGGAGACCCAGTACTTC
CASRSGTGAGETQYF
>TRBV6-6|NA|once|TRBJ1-1
TGTGCCAGCAGTCGAAACCAGGGGACCACTGAAGCTTTCTTT
CASSRNQGTTEAFF
>TRBV5-1|NA|once|TRBJ2-5
TGCGCCAGCAGTTTACAGCCGGAGGAGACCCAGTACTTC
CASSLQPEETQYF
>TRBV27|NA|once|TRBJ2-7
TGTGCCAGCAGTTTGGTCCGAGGGTCCGTATACGAGCAGTACTTC
CASSLVRGSVYEQYF
>TRBV20-1|NA|NA|TRBJ2-5
TGCAGTGCTAGAGCCGGGGAGACCCAGTACTTC
CSARAGETQYF
>TRBV7-8|TRBD1|NA|TRBJ2-7
TGTGCCAGCAGCCCGGGACAGGGTCCCTTCATCGAGCAGTACTTC
CASSPGQGPFIEQYF
>TRBV9|NA|NA|TRBJ1-2
TGTGCCAGCAGCGCAGGGTTATTTAACTATGGCTACACCTTC
CASSAGLFNYGYTF
>TRBV9|NA|NA|TRBJ1-3
TGTGCCAGCAGCTTACAGGGATCTGGAAACACCATATATTTT
CASSLQGSGNTIYF
>TRBV30|NA|few|TRBJ1-2
TGTGCCTGGAGTGTAGGCAGGGCCTTAAACTATGGCTACACCTTC
CAWSVGRALNYGYTF
>TRBV4-1|TRBD2|NA|TRBJ2-7
TGCGCCAGCAGCCAAATTCTGATTAGCGGGAACTCCTACGAGCAGTACTTC
CASSQILISGNSYEQYF
>TRBV2|NA|NA|TRBJ1-6
TGTGCCAGCAGTTCCGAACAGGATTCACCCCTCCACTTT
CASSSEQDSPLHF
>TRBV27|TRBD1|NA|TRBJ1-1
TGTGCCAGCAAAGCCGGCCAGGGGGCAGTTATGAACACTGAAGCTTTCTTT
CASKAGQGAVMNTEAFF
>TRBV13|NA|NA|TRBJ2-1
TGTGCCAGCAGCTCTAGACCACGGAAATTAGACAATGAGCAGTTCTTC
CASSSRPRKLDNEQFF
>TRBV28|TRBD1|NA|TRBJ1-2
TGTGCCAGCAGGCCGGGACAGGTCTATGGCTACACCTTC
CASRPGQVYGYTF
>TRBV9|NA|NA|TRBJ1-3
TGTGCCAGCAGTGTACGGTCCTCTGGAAACACCATATATTTT
CASSVRSSGNTIYF
>TRBV6-1|NA|once|TRBJ2-2
TGTGCCAGCAGCCCAACCTGGGGGGCCGGGGAGCTGTTTTTT
CASSPTWGAGELFF
>TRBV5-1|TRBD2|NA|TRBJ2-1
TGCGCCAGCAGCTTGGTAGGCGGGGGAACCTACAATGAGCAGTTCTTC
CASSLVGGGTYNEQFF
>TRBV5-1|TRBD1|NA|TRBJ1-4
TGCGCCAGCAGCTTGGCCAGGGGGGGTCCTAATGAAAAACTGTTTTTT
CASSLARGGPNEKLFF
>TRBV28|NA|NA|TRBJ1-5
TGTGCCAGCAGTCCAGGGTACCGCGGAAATCAGCCCCAGCATTTT
CASSPGYRGNQPQHF
>TRBV5-1|NA|NA|TRBJ1-5
TGCGCCAGCAGCTTGGAAGGGGGACGCGATCAGCCCCAGCATTTT
CASSLEGGRDQPQHF
>TRBV4-3|NA|NA|TRBJ2-3
TGCGCCAGCAGCCAAGCCGACACCACAGATACGCAGTATTTT
CASSQADTTDTQYF
>TRBV7-2|NA|NA|TRBJ2-1
TGTGCCAGCAGCATAGGGGGTGAGCAGTTCTTC
CASSIGGEQFF
>TRBV7-9|TRBD1|NA|TRBJ2-2
TGTGCCAGCAGCTTGACAGGGTCCGGGGAGCTGTTTTTT
CASSLTGSGELFF
>TRBV9|NA|NA|TRBJ1-3
TGTGCCAGCAGCGAGGAGGTCTCTGGAAACACCATATATTTT
CASSEEVSGNTIYF
>TRBV6-5|TRBD1|NA|TRBJ2-7
TGTGCCAGCAGTCCCCCCGGGACAGGGTTGTACGAGCAGTACTTC
CASSPPGTGLYEQYF
>TRBV11-3|NA|NA|TRBJ2-2
TGTGCCAGCAGCTTAACGATGACCGGGGAGCTGTTTTTT
CASSLTMTGELFF
>TRBV30|TRBD1|NA|TRBJ2-7
TGTGCCTGGTTAAGGGACAGGGGCTACGAGCAGTACTTC
CAWLRDRGYEQYF
>TRBV28|NA|NA|TRBJ1-2
TGTGCCATACGAGGAGGGGGCTATGGCTACACCTTC
CAIRGGGYGYTF
>TRBV6-1|NA|once|TRBJ2-7
TGTGCCAGCAGTGCTTCGCGGGGCCACTACGAGCAGTACTTC
CASSASRGHYEQYF
>TRBV2|NA|NA|TRBJ2-6
TGTGCCAGCAGTGGACTTCCCCTTTTCTCTGGGGCCAACGTCCTGACTTTC
CASSGLPLFSGANVLTF
>TRBV5-4|NA|NA|TRBJ2-1
TGTGCCAGCAGCTTGGGGACTATGGTAGCCAATGAGCAGTTCTTC
CASSLGTMVANEQFF
>TRBV19|NA|NA|TRBJ1-1
TGTGCCAGTAGTATAGATGGGTTGGCGACGTGCCCTTTCTTT
CASSIDGLATCPFF
>TRBV11-3|NA|NA|TRBJ2-7
TGTGCCAGCAGGGGACGAGTGGAGGCCACCTACGAGCAGTACTTC
CASRGRVEATYEQYF
>TRBV20-1|NA|NA|TRBJ2-1
TGCAGTGCTAGGCGGGACTCGCAGTTCTTC
CSARRDSQFF
>TRBV5-1|NA|NA|TRBJ1-3
TGCGCCAGCAGCTTGGGGGACTTTGGTCTTGGAAACACCATATATTTT
CASSLGDFGLGNTIYF
>TRBV19|TRBD1|NA|TRBJ2-7
TGTGCCTGCAAACCGGGACAGGGGTCCTACGAGCAGTACTTC
CACKPGQGSYEQYF
>TRBV2|NA|NA|TRBJ1-5
TGTGCCACCGGAATGAGGAATCAGCCCCAGCATTTT
CATGMRNQPQHF
>TRBV6-5|NA|NA|TRBJ2-7
TGTGCCAGCAGTAGGGCCGAGAGCTACGAGCAGTACTTC
CASSRAESYEQYF
>TRBV28|NA|NA|TRBJ2-5
TGTGCCAGCAGTTTGATAAGCGGCCCGAAAGAGACCCAGTACTTC
CASSLISGPKETQYF
>TRBV18|NA|NA|TRBJ1-5
TGTGCCAGCTCACAGGGGATTAGCAATCAGCCCCAGCATTTT
CASSQGISNQPQHF
>TRBV6-5|NA|NA|TRBJ2-5
TGTGCCAGCAGTTACTCACAGGGCCTACAAGAGACCCAGTACTTC
CASSYSQGLQETQYF
>TRBV11-2|TRBD1|NA|TRBJ1-3
TGTGCCAGCAGCTTATCAGGGGGCAGTGGAAACACCATATATTTT
CASSLSGGSGNTIYF
>TRBV11-3|TRBD1|NA|TRBJ2-2
TGTGCCAGCAGCTTAAGACAGGGTGCCGGGGAGCTGTTTTTT
CASSLRQGAGELFF
>TRBV6-5|NA|NA|TRBJ1-4
TGTGCCAGCAGTTACTTGGGTATCTGGGATAATGAAAAACTGTTTTTT
CASSYLGIWDNEKLFF
>TRBV7-9|TRBD2|NA|TRBJ2-1
TGTGCCAGCAGCGGGAGGGTCGGGGGGACCTACAATGAGCAGTTCTTC
CASSGRVGGTYNEQFF
>TRBV5-4|NA|NA|TRBJ2-7
TGTGCCAGCAGCTTGAGGCAGGGGATCCACGAGCAGTACTTC
CASSLRQGIHEQYF
>TRBV19|TRBD2|NA|TRBJ2-1
TGTGCCTCGAGACGGAGCGGGAGGCCCTACAATGAGCAGTTCTTC
CASRRSGRPYNEQFF
>TRBV28|TRBD1|NA|TRBJ1-1
TGTGCCAGCAGTCCCGGGACAGGGAAGAACACTGAAGCTTTCTTT
CASSPGTGKNTEAFF
>TRBV30|NA|NA|TRBJ2-1
TGTGCCTGGAGTCCAGGTGGTGAGCAGTTCTTC
CAWSPGGEQFF